The 19 T cell receptor beta chains below all came from one sample that was sequenced in a study of blood T cell repertoires in COVID-19. The repertoire was sequenced with immunoSEQ multiplex PCR; TCRdb's copy has only in-frame clones and lacks some. Of 250,000 to 350,000 clones listed, approximately 88% are singletons. The sequencing sample was made of peripheral blood. Receptor source: a human donor with COVID-19, enrolled during active disease. The donor label of this sample is uncertain.

V gene TRBV7-3 combines with J gene TRBJ2-7; D is perhaps TRBD1 (7 bases). Trimming removed 2 bases at V and 2 bases at J, with 16 bases between. Germline CDR1 and CDR2: SGHTA and FQGTGA. The CDR3 length is 16 residues. As DNA, the CDR3 is TGTGCCAGCAGCTTAGGTGGACAGGACTACCCCTACGAGCAGTACTTC. Amino acids: CASSLGGQDYPYEQYF.

The chain employs TRBV5-4 and TRBJ2-2; TRBD2 matches at 9 bases. There are 16 residues in the CDR3. From germline, CDR1 is SGHNT and CDR2 YYREEE (reference sequence). V lost 0 bases, J lost 4 bases, and 4 bases stayed unmatched. This CDR3 is CASSLAAGGVTGELFF. The CDR3 DNA reads as TGTGCCAGCAGCTTGGCTGCGGGAGGGGTCACCGGGGAGCTGTTTTTT.

The chain employs TRBV2 and TRBJ2-5; a weak D match, TRBD2 (6 bases). Germline CDR1 and CDR2: SNHLY and FYNNEI. CDR3 length equals 15 residues. With 7 bases removed from V and 5 bases from J, the gap between germline ends came to 20 bases. The CDR3 here is CASTYSAGNRETQYF. The CDR3 DNA follows: TGTGCCAGCACCTATAGTGCGGGGAATAGGGAGACCCAGTACTTC.

The chain is built from TRBV6-6 and TRBJ2-7; 8 bases are a match to TRBD2. The CDR3 length is 12 residues. Trimming took 7 bases from V and 3 from J; bases not matched to a gene: 2. Germline V gives CDR1 MNHNY, CDR2 SVGAGI (reference sequence). CDR3 sequence (DNA): TGTGCCAGCACAGCGGGAGTCTACGAGCAGTACTTC. This translates into CASTAGVYEQYF.

This clone occurred a few times. V is TRBV3-1 (or the pseudogene TRBV3-2) and J is TRBJ1-1; D is unclear. The CDR3 is made up of 13 amino acids. Germline V gene data show CDR1 as LGHDT and CDR2 as YNNKEL (reference sequence). With 4 bases removed from V and 4 bases from J, the gap between germline ends came to 10 bases. CDR3 in amino acids: CASSPLEGTEAFF. CDR3 nucleotides: TGTGCCAGCAGCCCACTCGAGGGCACTGAAGCTTTCTTT.

The chain employs TRBV15 and TRBJ2-5, with D perhaps matching TRBD1 (6 bases). CDR1 is LNHNV, CDR2 YYDKDF, per germline (reference sequence). The V end was cut by 1 base, the J end by 6 bases, with 15 bases between. The CDR3 totals 15 residues. The CDR3 DNA follows: TGTGCCACCAGCAGAGCCGATGGACAGATAAAGACCCAGTACTTC. Translated: CATSRADGQIKTQYF. Combining the CDR3 with reference TRBV15 and TRBJ2-5 gives the whole variable domain DAMVIQNPRYQVTQFGKPVTLSCSQTLNHNVMYWYQQKSSQAPKLLFHYYDKDFNNEADTPDNFQSRRPNTSFCFLDIRSPGLGDTAMYLCATSRADGQIKTQYFGPGTRLLVL.

The gene calls are TRBV12-3 or TRBV12-4 and TRBJ2-7; the D is unclear. The CDR3 sequence is 11 residues long. Trimming pared 6 bases from V and 5 bases from J, leaving 8 bases between. The DNA of the CDR3 is TGTGCCAGCAGCCTGTCTAACGAGCAGTACTTC. Amino acids: CASSLSNEQYF.

This chain joins TRBV4-1 and TRBJ1-3; D might be TRBD1 (5 bases). Germline CDR1 is MGHRA and CDR2 is YSYEKL. The V end lost 0 bases, the J end lost 2 bases, and 8 bases lay between the germline ends. CDR3 length equals 15 residues. The CDR3 loop is CASSQDPGAGNTIYF. CDR3 coding DNA: TGCGCCAGCAGCCAAGATCCGGGGGCTGGAAACACCATATATTTT.

The rearrangement uses TRBV4-3 and TRBJ2-3; D uncertain. The V gene's germline CDR1 is LGHNA and CDR2 YSLEER. Deletions cut 0 bases from V and 7 bases from J, with 11 bases between. CDR3 length: 14 residues. CDR3 bases: TGCGCCAGCAGCCAAGAATTGGGCGAATATACGCAGTATTTT. Translating it yields CASSQELGEYTQYF.

The genes are TRBV7-5 and TRBJ1-1; TRBD1 is the table's D call and was not checked against the DNA. TRBV7-5 is labeled a pseudogene. The CDR3 sequence is 17 residues long. The CDR3 nucleotides are TGTGCCAGAAGCCCCCCCGGGACAAGTTTTTTTGGGACTGAAGCTTTCTTT. Translated, it gives CARSPPGTSFFGTEAFF.

The chain joins TRBV29-1 to TRBJ2-7; 10 bases match TRBD2. Germline V gene data show CDR1 as SQVTM and CDR2 as ANQGSEA. J lost 4 bases, V lost 3 bases, and 6 bases had no gene match. CDR3 size: 14 residues. CDR3 loop: CSVEASGSVYEQYF. The CDR3 bases are TGCAGCGTTGAGGCTAGCGGGAGTGTATACGAGCAGTACTTC.

V and J are TRBV28 and TRBJ2-1; D is uncertain. V was cut by 5 bases and J by 8 bases, with 7 bases left in between. The germline V gene has CDR1 MDHEN and CDR2 SYDVKM. The CDR3 length is 11 residues. CDR3 nucleotides: TGTGCCAGCAGTCTCTTCCATGAGCAGTTCTTC. It is translated as CASSLFHEQFF.

In its sample, this clone was seen once. The chain joins TRBV28 to TRBJ1-1; 7 nucleotides agree with TRBD1. The length of the CDR3 is 14 residues. Trimming at V came to 6 bases and at J to 10 bases, leaving 14 bases not matched to a gene. Germline CDR1 is MDHEN and CDR2 is SYDVKM. The CDR3 DNA sequence: TGTGCCAGCAGGACGACAGGGTTAGGGGTCGGAGCTTTCTTT. Its protein is CASRTTGLGVGAFF.

V and J are TRBV19 and TRBJ2-7, with 7 positions matching TRBD2. This CDR3 spans 15 amino acids. CDR1 is LNHDA, CDR2 SQIVND, per germline (reference sequence). Trimming at V came to 5 bases and at J to 0 bases, leaving 7 bases not matched to a gene. CDR3 bases: TGTGCCAGTAGTTCTGGGGGAGGGATCTCCTACGAGCAGTACTTC. This gives the protein CASSSGGGISYEQYF.

This clone came up once. The chain joins TRBV29-1 to TRBJ1-4; D is perhaps TRBD1 (6 bases). The V and J ends lost 4 bases and 7 bases respectively, with 13 bases between them. Germline V gene sequence: CDR1 SQVTM, CDR2 ANQGSEA. This CDR3 contains 13 residues. The chain's CDR3 is CSVVYREGEKLFF. The CDR3 nucleotides are TGCAGCGTTGTATACAGGGAGGGTGAAAAACTGTTTTTT.

The chain recombines TRBV19 with TRBJ2-1; 11 bases line up with TRBD2. Germline trimming cut 6 bases from V and 2 bases from J; bases unmatched to any gene: 9. The CDR3 is 17 residues long. From germline, CDR1 is LNHDA and CDR2 SQIVND (reference sequence). The CDR3 here is CASSGLAGTLTYNEQFF. CDR3 DNA sequence: TGTGCCAGTAGCGGACTAGCGGGCACCCTTACCTACAATGAGCAGTTCTTC.

This clone was observed a handful of times. This chain joins TRBV28 and TRBJ1-5, with TRBD1 matching over 10 bases. The CDR3 consists of 16 residues. CDR1 is MDHEN and CDR2 is SYDVKM in the germline V gene. Trimming cost V 6 bases and J 3 bases; bases outside gene matches: 8. CDR3 protein: CASRRTGGEVNQPQHF. Here the CDR3 DNA reads TGTGCCAGCAGAAGGACAGGGGGAGAGGTCAATCAGCCCCAGCATTTT.

The rearrangement joins TRBV7-9 to TRBJ2-1; D unresolved. Trimming took 5 bases from V and 4 from J, leaving 9 bases between them. Germline loops: CDR1 SEHNR, CDR2 FQNEAQ (reference sequence). The CDR3 spans 13 residues. Here the CDR3 DNA reads TGTGCCAGCAGCCCCACCGAGTACAATGAGCAGTTCTTC. Its translation is CASSPTEYNEQFF.

The V gene is TRBV18, the J gene TRBJ1-1; perhaps TRBD1 as D (5 bases). Trimming took 4 bases from V and 6 from J, leaving 12 bases between them. The CDR3 contains 13 residues. In germline, CDR1 is KGHSH, CDR2 LQKENI. The CDR3 sequence: CASSRSATAEAFF. The CDR3 nucleotides are TGTGCCAGCTCACGATCCGCGACAGCTGAAGCTTTCTTT. Full variable domain (rest looked up from reference TRBV18 and TRBJ1-1): NAGVMQNPRHLVRRRGQEARLRCSPMKGHSHVYWYRQLPEEGLKFMVYLQKENIIDESGMPKERFSAEFPKEGPSILRIQQVVRGDSAAYFCASSRSATAEAFFGQGTRLTVV.